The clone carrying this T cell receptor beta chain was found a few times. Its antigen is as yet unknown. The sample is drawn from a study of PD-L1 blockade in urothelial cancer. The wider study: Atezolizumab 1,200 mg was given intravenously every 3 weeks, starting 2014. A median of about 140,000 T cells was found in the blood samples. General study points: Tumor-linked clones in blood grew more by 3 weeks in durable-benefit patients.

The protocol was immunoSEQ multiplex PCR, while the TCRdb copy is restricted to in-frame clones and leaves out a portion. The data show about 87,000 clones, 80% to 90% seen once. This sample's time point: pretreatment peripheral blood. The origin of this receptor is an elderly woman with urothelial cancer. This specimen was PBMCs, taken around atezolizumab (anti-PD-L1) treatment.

The CDR3 nucleotides read TGTGCCTGGAGCCAAGGGGCAGGGGATGGCTACACCTTC. Translated, it gives CAWSQGAGDGYTF. This chain uses TRBV30 with TRBJ1-2; possibly TRBD1 for D (6 bases). Looked up from germline, CDR1 is GTSNPN and CDR2 is SVGIG (reference sequence). Trimming shortened V by 3 bases and J by 6 bases, and 14 bases separated the two germline ends. CDR3 length equals 13 residues.